This passage covers 18 T cell receptor beta chains from one sample sequenced in a study of blood T cell repertoires in COVID-19. The data were produced by immunoSEQ multiplex PCR, yet TCRdb's version contains in-frame clones alone and is incomplete. The table records more than 100,000 clones, 65% to 90% of them present only once. The sample consisted of peripheral blood. The receptor source for this set is a man older than 75 with acute or convalescent COVID-19.

The chain links TRBV5-1 to TRBJ2-5; 12 bases are shared with TRBD2. Germline trimming cut 0 bases from V and 8 bases from J; bases unmatched to any gene: 14. This CDR3 is built from 18 residues. The germline CDR1 and CDR2 sequences are SGHRS and YFSETQ. CDR3 region: CASSLGTLAGGLGETQYF. Written as DNA, the CDR3 is TGCGCCAGCAGCTTGGGGACACTAGCGGGGGGTCTTGGGGAAACCCAGTACTTC.

The V gene is TRBV12-3 or TRBV12-4, the J gene TRBJ2-7; D call uncertain. The ends were cut back, 2 bases at V and 5 bases at J, with 10 bases in the middle. The CDR3 runs 13 residues. The chain's CDR3 is CASSLPGVDEQYF. The CDR3 bases are TGTGCCAGCAGTTTACCCGGAGTCGACGAGCAGTACTTC.

The DNA of the CDR3 is TGTGCCAGTAGTATAGATCGGGATCAGCCCCAGCATTTT. This codes for CASSIDRDQPQHF. The chain links TRBV19 to TRBJ1-5; D is undetermined. The V and J ends lost 0 bases and 5 bases respectively, with 5 bases between them. The CDR3 spans 13 residues. CDR1 and CDR2 (germline): LNHDA, SQIVND (reference sequence).

The J gene is TRBJ2-7, the V gene TRBV11-3; 7 bases agree with TRBD1. V gave up 0 bases and J gave up 5 bases; unmatched junction bases: 7. In germline, CDR1 is SGHNT, CDR2 YENEEA. The CDR3 covers 15 residues. CDR3 sequence: CASSLDGQDRDEQYF. The CDR3 DNA is TGTGCCAGCAGCTTAGATGGGCAAGACAGGGACGAGCAGTACTTC.

The chain employs TRBV28 and TRBJ2-3; D may be TRBD1 (6 bases). Germline CDR1 reads MDHEN; CDR2 reads SYDVKM. The V and J ends lost 4 bases and 2 bases respectively, with 13 bases between them. This CDR3 has 15 amino acids. The CDR3 loop is CASSSPDRNTDTQYF. The CDR3 nucleotides read TGTGCCAGCAGTTCCCCGGACAGAAACACAGATACGCAGTATTTT. The whole variable domain, filled in from reference TRBV28 and TRBJ2-3, reads DVKVTQSSRYLVKRTGEKVFLECVQDMDHENMFWYRQDPGLGLRLIYFSYDVKMKEKGDIPEGYSVSREKKERFSLILESASTNQTSMYLCASSSPDRNTDTQYFGPGTRLTVL.

The rearrangement uses TRBV5-1 and TRBJ1-1, with TRBD1 matching 8 bases. This CDR3 contains 15 residues. V lost 3 bases and J lost 7; bases outside the gene matches: 11. CDR1 SGHRS and CDR2 YFSETQ come from the germline V gene. The CDR3 is CASSWSTGEGNEAFF. CDR3 bases: TGCGCCAGCAGCTGGTCGACAGGGGAGGGCAATGAAGCTTTCTTT.

This rearrangement joins TRBV25-1 to TRBJ1-4; D not certain. Germline CDR1 MGHDK, CDR2 SYGVNS. CDR3 length: 12 amino acids. Trimming cost V 7 bases and J 8 bases, with 11 bases left between them. The CDR3 DNA follows: TGTGCCAGCATCGGAGGAGGCGAAAAACTGTTTTTT. It specifies CASIGGGEKLFF.

V gene TRBV6-5 combines with J gene TRBJ1-1; TRBD1 matches at 12 bases. J gave up 6 bases and V 4 bases, and 6 bases lay outside the gene matches. Germline CDR1 and CDR2: MNHEY and SVGAGI. This CDR3 is built from 15 residues. The chain's CDR3 is CASSSPGQGAPEAFF. In nucleotides, the CDR3 is TGTGCCAGCAGTTCTCCGGGACAGGGGGCGCCTGAAGCTTTCTTT.

The V gene is TRBV9, the J gene TRBJ1-4; tentative D call: TRBD1 (5 bases). The CDR3 length is 13 residues. V shed 4 bases and J shed 7 bases, with 11 bases lying between them. The germline V gene has CDR1 SGDLS and CDR2 YYNGEE. The CDR3 is CASSSRDFEKLFF. The CDR3, as DNA: TGTGCCAGCAGCTCTAGGGACTTTGAAAAACTGTTTTTT.

V and J are TRBV24-1 and TRBJ1-1; D gene unclear. The germline gives CDR1 KGHDR, CDR2 SFDVKD. V was trimmed by 4 bases and J by 7 bases, leaving 9 bases between them. The CDR3 extends over 12 amino acids. The CDR3 sequence is CATSEEGSEAFF. CDR3 coding DNA: TGTGCCACCAGTGAGGAGGGCAGTGAAGCTTTCTTT.

CDR3 DNA sequence: TGTGCCAGCAGCCGCGGGACAGGCAACTATAATTCACCCCTCCACTTT. Amino acid sequence: CASSRGTGNYNSPLHF. This chain joins TRBV7-2 and TRBJ1-6, with TRBD1 matching over 8 bases. Germline V gene sequence: CDR1 SGHTA, CDR2 FQGNSA. This CDR3 is 16 amino acids long. With 5 bases clipped from V and 3 bases from J, the junction kept 6 bases outside the gene matches.

The chain has TRBV7-9 and TRBJ1-2; 12 nucleotides line up with TRBD1. Germline CDR1 SEHNR, CDR2 FQNEAQ (reference sequence). The CDR3 extends over 14 amino acids. V was pared by 5 bases and J by 5 bases, with 3 bases of the junction left unmatched. This chain's CDR3 is CASSQGQGAYGYTF. The DNA of the CDR3 is TGTGCCAGCAGCCAGGGACAGGGGGCTTATGGCTACACCTTC.

This rearrangement joins TRBV5-1 to TRBJ1-4; 7 bases match TRBD1. After removal of 2 bases from V and 5 bases from J, the junction contained 6 bases not matched to a gene. This CDR3 comprises 15 residues. The V gene's germline CDR1 is SGHRS and CDR2 YFSETQ. The CDR3 nucleotides read TGCGCCAGCAGCTTACCAACGACAGGGAATGAAAAACTGTTTTTT. The encoded protein is CASSLPTTGNEKLFF.

The V call is TRBV10-1, the J call TRBJ1-3; 7 bases match TRBD1. V lost 0 bases, J lost 2 bases, and 4 bases stayed unmatched. The CDR3 covers 16 residues. Germline V gene sequence: CDR1 WNHNN, CDR2 SYGVQD (reference sequence). The CDR3 region has the DNA TGCGCCAGCAGTGAGTCGGGGACAGCGCCTGGAAACACCATATATTTT. Encoded protein: CASSESGTAPGNTIYF.

The chain has TRBV10-3 and TRBJ1-4; no reliable D call. There are 13 residues in the CDR3. V was trimmed by 2 bases and J by 5 bases, leaving 6 bases between them. Germline V gene lookup returns CDR1 ENHRY and CDR2 SYGVKD. In DNA form, the CDR3 reads TGTGCCATCAGTGAGCGAGGAAATGAAAAACTGTTTTTT. Translation: CAISERGNEKLFF.

This chain joins TRBV24-1 and TRBJ1-2; D possibly corresponds to TRBD1 (5 bases). Germline V gene sequence: CDR1 KGHDR, CDR2 SFDVKD. The CDR3 covers 13 residues. Trimming shortened V by 9 bases and J by 4 bases, and 14 bases separated the two germline ends. CDR3 amino acids: CATEGAGGYGYTF. The DNA for the CDR3 is TGTGCCACCGAAGGTGCGGGGGGCTATGGCTACACCTTC.

The genes are TRBV19 and TRBJ1-5; D possibly corresponds to TRBD1 (5 bases). Germline values: CDR1 LNHDA, CDR2 SQIVND (reference sequence). V shed 3 bases and J shed 5 bases, with 14 bases lying between them. This CDR3 comprises 15 residues. CDR3 DNA sequence: TGTGCCAGTAGTATTAAACAGGCCAGCGATCAGCCCCAGCATTTT. It is translated as CASSIKQASDQPQHF.

The V and J genes are TRBV5-6 and TRBJ1-3; tentatively, D is TRBD1 (5 bases). The ends were cut back, 1 base at V and 0 bases at J, with 8 bases in the middle. CDR1 SGHDT and CDR2 YYEEEE come from the germline V gene. This CDR3 is 15 amino acids long. The CDR3 nucleotides are TGTGCCAGCAGCTTGCGGAGGGGCTCTGGAAACACCATATATTTT. Translation gives CASSLRRGSGNTIYF.